This passage covers 17 T cell receptor beta chains from one sample sequenced in a study of graft-versus-host responses after intestinal transplantation. Only in-frame clones appear in the TCRdb table, and some are missing; sequencing was by immunoSEQ multiplex PCR. Of some 100,000 clones in the sample, roughly 87% were seen once. Their specific antigens are unknown. The material was unstimulated CD4+ T cells sorted from spleen or lymph node cells, obtained before transplant. The receptors originated from a human donor who was the organ donor for an intestinal transplant.

This chain links TRBV7-6 with TRBJ2-5; D remains unclear. The CDR3 spans 12 residues. The V end was cut by 4 bases, the J end by 0 bases, with 3 bases between. CDR1 and CDR2 from the germline V gene are SGHVS and FNYEAQ. CDR3 DNA: TGTGCCAGCAGCTATAACCAAGAGACCCAGTACTTC. Translation: CASSYNQETQYF. The full variable domain, its missing parts supplied by reference TRBV7-6 and TRBJ2-5, is GAGVSQSPRYKVTKRGQDVALRCDPISGHVSLYWYRQALGQGPEFLTYFNYEAQQDKSGLPNDRFSAERPEGSISTLTIQRTEQRDSAMYRCASSYNQETQYFGPGTRLLVL.

J is TRBJ2-7 and V is TRBV7-9; D possibly uses TRBD1 or TRBD2 (5 bases each). CDR3 length: 16 residues. Germline CDR1 is SEHNR and CDR2 is FQNEAQ (reference sequence). V lost 0 bases, J lost 1 base, and 13 bases lay in between. The CDR3, as DNA: TGTGCCAGCAGCTTAGCGACGACTTGGGGGTCCTACGAGCAGTACTTC. Protein: CASSLATTWGSYEQYF.

This chain uses TRBV20-1 with TRBJ1-1; D is undetermined. V lost 7 bases, J lost 10 bases, and 16 bases lay in between. The germline V gene encodes CDR1 DFQATT and CDR2 SNEGSKA (reference sequence). This CDR3 is 11 amino acids long. The DNA of the CDR3 is TGCAGTGTCCTTGAGGGTTTGGCAGCTTTCTTT. Encoded protein: CSVLEGLAAFF.

In nucleotides, the CDR3 is TGTGCCAGCACCCCCGGGGGCCAGCCCCAGCATTTT. This codes for CASTPGGQPQHF. V is TRBV6-6 and J is TRBJ1-5, with TRBD1 as a possible D gene (6 bases). Trimming removed 7 bases at V and 7 bases at J, with 11 bases between. Germline values: CDR1 MNHNY, CDR2 SVGAGI (reference sequence). This CDR3 comprises 12 residues.

This clone was recorded only once. V gene TRBV20-1 combines with J gene TRBJ1-1; no clear D gene. Trimming left V 2 bases short and J 6 bases short, with 7 bases between. The germline CDR1 and CDR2 sequences are DFQATT and SNEGSKA (reference sequence). This CDR3 is 11 amino acids long. CDR3 in DNA: TGCAGTGCTAGACACGGGTCTGAAGCTTTCTTT. It is translated as CSARHGSEAFF.

The chain joins TRBV11-2 to TRBJ1-5; a possible D gene is TRBD1 (6 bases). Germline V gene sequence: CDR1 SGHAT, CDR2 FQNNGV. The CDR3 consists of 15 residues. The V and J ends lost 5 bases and 7 bases respectively, with 18 bases between them. CDR3 residues: CASSLDVGGGQPQHF. CDR3 DNA: TGTGCCAGCAGCCTGGACGTCGGGGGCGGACAGCCCCAGCATTTT.

The chain has TRBV30 and TRBJ2-1; no definite D call. CDR3 length: 15 amino acids. Deletions cut 1 base from V and 0 bases from J, with 10 bases between. Germline CDR1 and CDR2: GTSNPN and SVGIG (reference sequence). CDR3 nucleotides: TGTGCCTGGAGTGACGGGCACGGCTCCTACAATGAGCAGTTCTTC. Translation: CAWSDGHGSYNEQFF.

The chain is built from TRBV11-2 and TRBJ2-7; D might be TRBD2 (5 bases). The V and J ends lost 5 bases and 2 bases respectively, with 10 bases between them. CDR3 length: 13 amino acids. Germline values: CDR1 SGHAT, CDR2 FQNNGV. CDR3 region: CASSTREAYEQYF. CDR3 in DNA: TGTGCCAGCAGCACCCGGGAAGCCTACGAGCAGTACTTC.

The chain joins TRBV9 to TRBJ2-2; the match to TRBD1 covers 8 bases. CDR3 length: 16 amino acids. V dropped 6 bases and J dropped 8; count of bases not matched to a gene: 15. CDR1 and CDR2 (germline): SGDLS, YYNGEE. The CDR3 is CASTPKDRVFYGELFF. CDR3 coding DNA: TGTGCCAGCACCCCTAAGGACAGGGTTTTTTATGGGGAGCTGTTTTTT.

The rearrangement uses TRBV4-2 and TRBJ2-3; TRBD2 matches 8 bases. The germline CDR1 and CDR2 sequences are LGHNA and YNFKEQ. The CDR3 is 17 residues long. With V trimmed by 3 bases and J by 5 bases, 13 bases remained unmatched. The chain's CDR3 is CASSQSLAVSGGDTQYF. The CDR3 DNA follows: TGTGCCAGCAGCCAGTCACTAGCGGTATCAGGTGGAGATACGCAGTATTTT.

Only one count was recorded for this clone. The chain is built from TRBV5-4 and TRBJ2-5, with 7 bases identical to TRBD2. After removal of 3 bases from V and 4 bases from J, the junction contained 3 bases not matched to a gene. Germline CDR1 reads SGHNT; CDR2 reads YYREEE (reference sequence). This CDR3 contains 13 residues. The CDR3 sequence is CASSWDYGETQYF. CDR3 coding DNA: TGTGCCAGCAGCTGGGACTACGGAGAGACCCAGTACTTC.

The chain carries TRBV5-6 and TRBJ2-6; D is possibly TRBD1 (6 bases). Germline CDR1 reads SGHDT; CDR2 reads YYEEEE. The CDR3 is made up of 17 amino acids. Trimming left V 4 bases short and J 9 bases short, with 23 bases between. This CDR3 reads CASSPRGRGWGVNVLTF. CDR3 nucleotide sequence: TGTGCCAGCAGCCCCCGAGGAAGGGGGTGGGGTGTCAACGTCCTGACTTTC. Full variable domain (missing parts from reference TRBV5-6 and TRBJ2-6): DAGVTQSPTHLIKTRGQQVTLRCSPKSGHDTVSWYQQALGQGPQFIFQYYEEEERQRGNFPDRFSGHQFPNYSSELNVNALLLGDSALYLCASSPRGRGWGVNVLTFGAGSRLTVL.

V and J are TRBV2 and TRBJ2-7; weak D call: TRBD1 (6 bases). The CDR3 is made up of 15 amino acids. Trimming left V 6 bases short and J 0 bases short, with 15 bases between. Germline-derived CDR1 and CDR2 are SNHLY and FYNNEI. CDR3 bases: TGTGCCAGCAGCGTTGACAGGAACCCCTCCTACGAGCAGTACTTC. It translates to CASSVDRNPSYEQYF.

The CDR3 reads CASTSMDTGELFF. The CDR3 region has the DNA TGCGCCAGCACCTCTATGGACACCGGGGAGCTGTTTTTT. This chain links TRBV5-1 with TRBJ2-2; D is undetermined. This CDR3 is 13 amino acids long. Germline CDR1 reads SGHRS; CDR2 reads YFSETQ. With 6 bases removed from V and 3 bases from J, the gap between germline ends came to 9 bases.

The chain recombines TRBV2 with TRBJ2-7; 7 bases match TRBD1. After removal of 10 bases from V and 2 bases from J, the junction contained 11 bases not matched to a gene. This CDR3 is built from 14 residues. CDR1 and CDR2 (germline): SNHLY, FYNNEI. The CDR3 DNA reads as TGTGCCACCATGAAAAACAGGGGTCCCTACGAGCAGTACTTC. Protein product: CATMKNRGPYEQYF. Complete variable domain (other parts from reference TRBV2 and TRBJ2-7): EPEVTQTPSHQVTQMGQEVILRCVPISNHLYFYWYRQILGQKVEFLVSFYNNEISEKSEIFDDQFSVERPDGSNFTLKIRSTKLEDSAMYFCATMKNRGPYEQYFGPGTRLTVT.

This rearrangement joins TRBV6-1 to TRBJ2-2; D may be TRBD1 (5 bases). Trimming stripped 5 bases from V and 7 bases from J, with 17 bases between. CDR3 length: 15 amino acids. CDR1 and CDR2 from the germline V gene are MNHNS and SASEGT. The CDR3 coding sequence is TGTGCCAGCAGTACGAAGACCCAGGGAAGCGGGGAGCTGTTTTTT. It encodes CASSTKTQGSGELFF.

The V gene is TRBV6-6, the J gene TRBJ2-5; D is perhaps TRBD1 or TRBD2 (5 bases each). The CDR3 length is 13 residues. CDR1 and CDR2 from the germline V gene are MNHNY and SVGAGI (reference sequence). Trimming removed 2 bases from V and 5 bases from J, with 9 bases in between. The CDR3 sequence is CASSYRGVETQYF. As DNA, the CDR3 is TGTGCCAGCAGTTACCGGGGCGTGGAGACCCAGTACTTC.